The 32 T cell receptor beta chains below all came from one sample that was sequenced in a study of blood T cell repertoires in COVID-19. TCRdb's copy holds only in-frame clones and misses some; the assay was immunoSEQ multiplex PCR. The profile shows more than 200,000 clones, about 87% of them singletons. Material: peripheral blood. The receptor source for this set is a man aged 25 to 40 with COVID-19, enrolled during active disease.

The chain employs TRBV6-6 and TRBJ2-3, with TRBD1 matching over 11 bases. In germline, CDR1 is MNHNY, CDR2 SVGAGI (reference sequence). The CDR3 spans 16 residues. With 6 bases clipped from V and 4 bases from J, the junction kept 9 bases outside the gene matches. CDR3 DNA: TGTGCCAGCAGCCCACCACCGGGACAGGGGGCAGATACGCAGTATTTT. It specifies CASSPPPGQGADTQYF.

This clone was observed a handful of times. The chain has TRBV27 and TRBJ2-7; possible D gene TRBD1, 5 bases. Germline V CDR1 and CDR2: MNHEY, SMNVEV (reference sequence). This CDR3 contains 14 residues. Trimming shortened V by 3 bases and J by 0 bases, and 9 bases separated the two germline ends. CDR3 coding DNA: TGTGCCAGCAGTTTTAAGGGGTCCTCCTACGAGCAGTACTTC. Protein: CASSFKGSSYEQYF.

CDR3 loop: CASSLLPSSGNTIYF. CDR3 coding DNA: TGTGCCAGTAGTCTACTGCCGAGCTCTGGAAACACCATATATTTT. This chain connects TRBV19 to TRBJ1-3, with D unclear. Germline CDR1 LNHDA, CDR2 SQIVND (reference sequence). The CDR3 totals 15 residues. The V gene lost 5 bases and the J gene lost 0 bases, with 11 bases spanning the gap.

The chain links TRBV4-3 to TRBJ2-1; TRBD1 aligns across 8 bases. V was clipped by 4 bases and J by 5 bases; unmatched bases: 7. Germline values: CDR1 LGHNA, CDR2 YSLEER. The CDR3 sequence is 15 residues long. In DNA, the CDR3 is TGCGCCAGCAGCCCTACGGGACAGGTAGACAATGAGCAGTTCTTC. Protein: CASSPTGQVDNEQFF.

The chain recombines TRBV5-1 with TRBJ1-6; 9 bases agree with TRBD1. J lost 8 bases, V lost 3 bases, and 6 bases had no gene match. The germline CDR1 and CDR2 sequences are SGHRS and YFSETQ. CDR3 length: 15 residues. CDR3 sequence: CASSWGDRDYSPLHF. The CDR3 DNA is TGCGCCAGCAGCTGGGGGGACAGGGATTATTCACCCCTCCACTTT.

The CDR3 region is CASSLLAGGYNEQFF. The CDR3 DNA reads TGTGCCAGCAGTCTCCTAGCGGGGGGCTACAATGAGCAGTTCTTC. This chain connects TRBV7-2 to TRBJ2-1, with 11 bases matching TRBD2. After removal of 6 bases from V and 3 bases from J, the junction contained 4 bases not matched to a gene. CDR1 and CDR2 from the germline V gene are SGHTA and FQGNSA. This CDR3 comprises 15 residues.

The rearrangement links TRBV4-1 to TRBJ2-6; 8 bases match TRBD1. There are 19 residues in the CDR3. Germline CDR1 is MGHRA and CDR2 is YSYEKL. V trimming: 0 bases; J trimming: 1 base; junction bases outside the gene matches: 8. The CDR3 protein is CASSQDRGQAASGANVLTF. In DNA, the CDR3 is TGCGCCAGCAGCCAAGATCGGGGACAGGCCGCATCTGGGGCCAACGTCCTGACTTTC.

The chain recombines TRBV3-1 (or the pseudogene TRBV3-2) with TRBJ1-5; TRBD1 is a possible D gene (5 bases). Between the trimmed V and J ends, which lost 3 bases and 0 bases, there was a span of 9 bases. Germline CDR1 and CDR2: LGHDT and YNNKEL (reference sequence). This CDR3 region has 15 residues. CDR3 region: CASSQAGPSNQPQHF. CDR3 bases: TGTGCCAGCAGCCAGGCGGGACCTAGCAATCAGCCCCAGCATTTT.

The sample holds one count of this clone. For the CDR3, the DNA is TGTGCCAGTAGCGACAGGAGTTATGGCTACACCTTC. Amino acids: CASSDRSYGYTF. The rearrangement links TRBV19 to TRBJ1-2, with a weak D call TRBD1 (6 bases). The CDR3 consists of 12 residues. In germline, CDR1 is LNHDA, CDR2 SQIVND (reference sequence). V lost 6 bases to trimming and J lost 5 bases, with 10 bases between them.

This chain joins TRBV19 and TRBJ2-3, with 9 positions matching TRBD1. Germline V gene lookup returns CDR1 LNHDA and CDR2 SQIVND (reference sequence). This CDR3 spans 14 amino acids. Trimming removed 8 bases from V and 0 bases from J; junction bases left unmatched: 3. The CDR3 coding sequence is TGTGCCAGTCGGACAGGGGCGAGCACAGATACGCAGTATTTT. This translates into CASRTGASTDTQYF.

CDR3: CASSYSRVVDTEAFF. Written as DNA, the CDR3 is TGTGCCAGCAGTTACTCGCGAGTGGTGGACACTGAAGCTTTCTTT. This chain joins TRBV6-5 and TRBJ1-1, with no clear D. The germline V gene has CDR1 MNHEY and CDR2 SVGAGI. The CDR3 contains 15 residues. V was cut by 0 bases and J by 3 bases, with 11 bases left in between.

The chain combines TRBV7-9 with TRBJ2-1; 7 bases fit TRBD1. V was clipped by 5 bases and J by 5 bases; unmatched bases: 9. Germline CDR1 SEHNR, CDR2 FQNEAQ (reference sequence). This CDR3 is built from 15 residues. CDR3 residues: CASSQQGKRNNEQFF. CDR3 nucleotides: TGTGCCAGCAGCCAACAGGGGAAAAGAAACAATGAGCAGTTCTTC. Drawing the rest from reference TRBV7-9 and TRBJ2-1, the complete variable domain is DTGVSQNPRHKITKRGQNVTFRCDPISEHNRLYWYRQTLGQGPEFLTYFQNEAQLEKSRLLSDRFSAERPKGSFSTLEIQRTEQGDSAMYLCASSQQGKRNNEQFFGPGTRLTVL.

The rearrangement uses TRBV2 and TRBJ2-6; no definite D call. The CDR3 is 14 amino acids. Trimming shortened V by 4 bases and J by 0 bases, and 4 bases separated the two germline ends. CDR1 is SNHLY, CDR2 FYNNEI, per germline. CDR3 bases: TGTGCCAGCAGTGGGAGCTCTGGGGCCAACGTCCTGACTTTC. Protein product: CASSGSSGANVLTF.

The J gene is TRBJ1-5, the V gene TRBV11-2; no firm D call. The CDR3 consists of 14 residues. Trimming cost V 0 bases and J 5 bases, with 8 bases left between them. Germline V gene lookup returns CDR1 SGHAT and CDR2 FQNNGV. CDR3 region: CASSLEAGDQPQHF. CDR3 coding DNA: TGTGCCAGCAGCTTAGAAGCGGGTGATCAGCCCCAGCATTTT.

The chain has TRBV28 and TRBJ1-2, with D unclear. V lost 6 bases to trimming and J lost 0 bases, with 5 bases between them. Germline CDR1 reads MDHEN; CDR2 reads SYDVKM. This CDR3 comprises 12 residues. The CDR3 sequence is CASRSANYGYTF. The CDR3 nucleotides are TGTGCCAGCAGGAGCGCTAACTATGGCTACACCTTC.

The chain has TRBV6-5 and TRBJ2-1, with 7 bases aligning to TRBD2. Looked up from germline, CDR1 is MNHEY and CDR2 is SVGAGI. The CDR3 runs 16 residues. V shed 0 bases, J shed 7 bases, and the junction held 9 bases outside the gene matches. The chain's CDR3 is CASSYSYRGDVNEQFF. The DNA of the CDR3 is TGTGCCAGCAGTTACTCGTATCGGGGGGACGTAAATGAGCAGTTCTTC.

The DNA for the CDR3 is TGTGCCAGCAGTGTGTCACAGGGCACAGATACGCAGTATTTT. The encoded protein is CASSVSQGTDTQYF. This chain uses TRBV2 with TRBJ2-3, with D perhaps matching TRBD1 (5 bases). CDR1 and CDR2 (germline): SNHLY, FYNNEI. The V gene lost 4 bases and the J gene lost 1 base, with 9 bases spanning the gap. This CDR3 spans 14 amino acids.

V and J are TRBV4-1 and TRBJ2-7; 9 bases match TRBD2. With 0 bases clipped from V and 5 bases from J, the junction kept 8 bases outside the gene matches. Germline assignment: CDR1 MGHRA and CDR2 YSYEKL. This CDR3 is 16 amino acids long. The CDR3, as DNA: TGCGCCAGCAGCCAAGAAGCTAGCGGGATGGAGAACGAGCAGTACTTC. It translates to CASSQEASGMENEQYF.

The gene calls are TRBV30 and TRBJ1-2; TRBD1 matches at 7 bases. This CDR3 comprises 13 residues. J gave up 4 bases and V 6 bases, and 8 bases lay outside the gene matches. Germline V gene lookup returns CDR1 GTSNPN and CDR2 SVGIG (reference sequence). CDR3 in amino acids: CACPGQGGYGYTF. CDR3 nucleotide sequence: TGTGCCTGCCCCGGGCAGGGGGGCTATGGCTACACCTTC.

The J gene is TRBJ2-1, the V gene TRBV7-9, with TRBD2 matching over 10 bases. The CDR3 sequence is 15 residues long. J was trimmed by 5 bases and V by 4 bases; bases with no gene match: 5. Germline CDR1 reads SEHNR; CDR2 reads FQNEAQ (reference sequence). The CDR3 protein is CASSSASGRNNEQFF. The CDR3 DNA sequence: TGTGCCAGCAGCTCCGCTAGCGGGAGAAACAATGAGCAGTTCTTC. Supplemented by reference TRBV7-9 and TRBJ2-1, the full variable domain reads DTGVSQNPRHKITKRGQNVTFRCDPISEHNRLYWYRQTLGQGPEFLTYFQNEAQLEKSRLLSDRFSAERPKGSFSTLEIQRTEQGDSAMYLCASSSASGRNNEQFFGPGTRLTVL.

This clone was detected only once. The chain uses TRBV5-1 and TRBJ1-2; D is perhaps TRBD1 (6 bases). The V and J ends lost 3 bases and 7 bases respectively, with 19 bases between them. Looked up from germline, CDR1 is SGHRS and CDR2 is YFSETQ. This CDR3 is built from 15 residues. The CDR3: CASSYLGGISGGYTF. The CDR3 DNA is TGCGCCAGCAGCTACCTTGGGGGCATATCGGGTGGCTACACCTTC.

This chain links TRBV10-3 with TRBJ1-1, with 7 bases matching TRBD1. CDR3 size: 13 residues. Germline V gene sequence: CDR1 ENHRY, CDR2 SYGVKD. With V trimmed by 7 bases and J by 0 bases, 2 bases remained unmatched. The DNA of the CDR3 is TGTGCCATCACGGGACAGATGAACACTGAAGCTTTCTTT. The encoded protein is CAITGQMNTEAFF.

The chain couples TRBV7-2 to TRBJ1-4; 8 bases align to TRBD1. The CDR3 spans 15 residues. Germline CDR1 SGHTA, CDR2 FQGNSA. V lost 4 bases, J lost 3 bases, and 4 bases stayed unmatched. Here the CDR3 reads CASSWDRWANEKLFF. Written as DNA, the CDR3 is TGTGCCAGCAGCTGGGACAGGTGGGCTAATGAAAAACTGTTTTTT.

The J gene is TRBJ2-3, the V gene TRBV15; D may be TRBD2 (5 bases). The CDR3 loop spans 14 amino acids. The germline gives CDR1 LNHNV, CDR2 YYDKDF (reference sequence). V was clipped by 6 bases and J by 6 bases, with 16 bases between them. The CDR3 nucleotides read TGTGCCACCAGTACGAGGGAATGGGCCGATACGCAGTATTTT. Translated: CATSTREWADTQYF.

The chain uses TRBV19 and TRBJ1-1; D perhaps matches TRBD1 (5 bases). The CDR3 length is 15 residues. V was trimmed by 8 bases and J by 1 base, leaving 17 bases between them. Germline assignment: CDR1 LNHDA and CDR2 SQIVND (reference sequence). CDR3: CASGGGGRANTEAFF. The CDR3 DNA reads as TGTGCCAGTGGCGGGGGAGGTCGGGCGAACACTGAAGCTTTCTTT. Full variable domain (remainder filled in from reference TRBV19 and TRBJ1-1): DGGITQSPKYLFRKEGQNVTLSCEQNLNHDAMYWYRQDPGQGLRLIYYSQIVNDFQKGDIAEGYSVSREKKESFPLTVTSAQKNPTAFYLCASGGGGRANTEAFFGQGTRLTVV.

V is TRBV20-1 and J is TRBJ2-7; no clear D gene. The CDR3 loop spans 14 amino acids. Trimming cost V 3 bases and J 3 bases, with 15 bases left between them. From germline, CDR1 is DFQATT and CDR2 SNEGSKA (reference sequence). As DNA, the CDR3 is TGCAGTGCTAGTTGGGCAGGATCCTACTACGAGCAGTACTTC. Translated, it gives CSASWAGSYYEQYF.

The V call is TRBV14, the J call TRBJ2-3, with 8 positions matching TRBD2. V shed 0 bases and J 1 base; nucleotides not matched to a gene: 3. The CDR3 runs 16 residues. The germline V gene has CDR1 SGHDN and CDR2 FVKESK. The CDR3 DNA reads as TGTGCCAGCAGCCAAGATAGCGGGATTCGCACAGATACGCAGTATTTT. The encoded protein is CASSQDSGIRTDTQYF.

The chain recombines TRBV9 with TRBJ2-7; 7 bases fit TRBD1. J lost 6 bases, V lost 1 base, and 4 bases had no gene match. CDR1 SGDLS and CDR2 YYNGEE come from the germline V gene. The CDR3 has 13 amino acids. CDR3 DNA: TGTGCCAGCAGCGTATCAGCAGGGGGCGAGCAGTACTTC. This gives the protein CASSVSAGGEQYF. Complete variable domain (other parts from reference TRBV9 and TRBJ2-7): DSGVTQTPKHLITATGQRVTLRCSPRSGDLSVYWYQQSLDQGLQFLIQYYNGEERAKGNILERFSAQQFPDLHSELNLSSLELGDSALYFCASSVSAGGEQYFGPGTRLTVT.

This chain connects TRBV5-4 to TRBJ1-2, with TRBD1 matching over 8 bases. Per the germline V gene, CDR1 is SGHNT and CDR2 is YYREEE (reference sequence). The V gene end was trimmed by 5 bases and the J gene end by 3 bases; junction bases not matched to a gene: 6. CDR3 length equals 14 residues. In DNA, the CDR3 is TGTGCCAGCAGTTCCGGACAGGGCGACTATGGCTACACCTTC. Its translation is CASSSGQGDYGYTF.

V gene TRBV28 combines with J gene TRBJ1-1, with 7 bases fitting TRBD1. CDR1 is MDHEN, CDR2 SYDVKM, per germline. This CDR3 contains 15 residues. The V segment lost 2 bases and the J segment 2 bases; nucleotides outside the gene matches: 5. In nucleotides, the CDR3 is TGTGCCAGCAGTTTACCGGGACAGTTAAACACTGAAGCTTTCTTT. It codes for CASSLPGQLNTEAFF.

In this sample, this clone turned up once. For the CDR3, the DNA is TGTGCCAGCAGTCCGGGACTTAGGGGCTACACCTTC. Residues: CASSPGLRGYTF. The rearrangement links TRBV12-3 or TRBV12-4 to TRBJ1-2, with a tentative D call TRBD1 (5 bases). The CDR3 spans 12 residues. Trimming shortened V by 5 bases and J by 8 bases, and 12 bases separated the two germline ends.

The CDR3 sequence is CASSIGGYYTDTQYF. Written as DNA, the CDR3 is TGTGCCAGTAGTATAGGCGGGTACTACACAGATACGCAGTATTTT. The V and J genes are TRBV19 and TRBJ2-3; perhaps TRBD2 as D (5 bases). This CDR3 is built from 15 residues. In germline, CDR1 is LNHDA, CDR2 SQIVND (reference sequence). The V gene lost 1 base and the J gene lost 2 bases, with 10 bases spanning the gap.